Each of the 5 T cell receptor beta chains below was sequenced from the same sample in a study of CD8+ T cells in alopecia areata. Sequencing used cDNA as its template, made by extracting RNA and reverse transcribing it. Sequencing used immunoSEQ multiplex PCR; TCRdb keeps in-frame clones, though not all of them. Altogether 270,000 or so clones were found in the sample, and no singletons occur. Researchers sorted pooled cutaneous lymph node cells on the basis of CD4, CD8alpha, NKG2D, NKG2ACE and other markers. Input material: CD4+ T cells sorted from a lymph node. These TCRs come from a C3H/HeJ mouse with alopecia areata. As its MHC haplotype, the strain has H2-k.

As to this clone: Gene names denote mouse genes. The observed sequence ends 4 residues before the CDR3 terminus, with the missing tail filled in from the germline J gene. The chain combines TRBV5 with TRBJ2-2; 13 bases align to TRBD2. Per the germline V gene, CDR1 is LGHNA and CDR2 is YNLKQL (reference sequence). This CDR3 comprises 18 residues. Unmatched junction bases numbered 5, after V lost 2 bases and J lost 2 bases. CDR3 bases read: TGTGCCAGCAGCCAATCCTGGACTGGGGGGGCGAACACCGGG. It encodes CASSQSWTGGANTG. The full CDR3 sequence reads CASSQSWTGGANTGQLYF.

This clone was observed a handful of times. Gene labels here are mouse ones. The sequence runs out 4 residues before the end of the CDR3; the remainder is reconstructed from the germline J gene. The chain uses TRBV13-1 and TRBJ2-2; maybe TRBD1 (6 bases). This CDR3 contains 15 residues. Germline V CDR1 and CDR2: NSHNY, SYGAGN. The V end lost 0 bases, the J end lost 6 bases, and 12 bases lay between the germline ends. CDR3 loop: CASSDGGGRAGQLYF. CDR3 DNA, as far as it was read: TGTGCCAGCAGTGATGGAGGGGGTAGGGCCGGG.

Worth noting for this clone: Each gene name is a mouse one. The DNA ends 4 residues before the CDR3 does, and the rest of the CDR3 is filled in from the germline J gene. The chain carries TRBV13-3 and TRBJ2-7, with 10 bases matching TRBD1. V trimming: 5 bases; J trimming: 2 bases; junction bases outside the gene matches: 4. The CDR3 consists of 14 residues. CDR1 is NNHDY and CDR2 is SYVADS in the germline V gene. The CDR3 is CASSRGQGAYEQYF. The CDR3 DNA, read in part, is TGTGCCAGCAGCCGAGGACAGGGGGCCTAT.

The table lists this clone with many counts. Mouse gene names apply. Other DNA sequences within the sample encode an identical CDR3. This CDR3 is CASSLGTTSAETLYF. The covered CDR3 bases are TGTGCCAGCAGTCTCGGGACAACTAGTGCAGAA. The chain uses TRBV14 and TRBJ2-3; tentatively, D is TRBD1 (6 bases). The DNA ends 4 residues before the CDR3 does, and the rest of the CDR3 is filled in from the germline J gene. Germline V CDR1 and CDR2: SGHDT, FRDEAV. Trimming took off 4 bases at V and 0 bases at J, with 12 bases between the two ends. The CDR3 runs to 15 residues.

Details on this clone: Gene names are the mouse ones. The read finishes 4 residues shy of the CDR3 end, and the germline J gene is used to complete it. This CDR3 is also generated by other DNA sequences in the sample. This chain connects TRBV31 to TRBJ2-1; the match to TRBD2 covers 8 bases. Germline values: CDR1 GKSSPN, CDR2 SITVG. The V gene end was trimmed by 3 bases and the J gene end by 1 base; junction bases not matched to a gene: 2. The CDR3 totals 14 residues. The CDR3 here is CAWSLGGNYAEQFF. Incomplete CDR3 DNA: TGTGCCTGGAGCCTGGGGGGCAACTATGCT.